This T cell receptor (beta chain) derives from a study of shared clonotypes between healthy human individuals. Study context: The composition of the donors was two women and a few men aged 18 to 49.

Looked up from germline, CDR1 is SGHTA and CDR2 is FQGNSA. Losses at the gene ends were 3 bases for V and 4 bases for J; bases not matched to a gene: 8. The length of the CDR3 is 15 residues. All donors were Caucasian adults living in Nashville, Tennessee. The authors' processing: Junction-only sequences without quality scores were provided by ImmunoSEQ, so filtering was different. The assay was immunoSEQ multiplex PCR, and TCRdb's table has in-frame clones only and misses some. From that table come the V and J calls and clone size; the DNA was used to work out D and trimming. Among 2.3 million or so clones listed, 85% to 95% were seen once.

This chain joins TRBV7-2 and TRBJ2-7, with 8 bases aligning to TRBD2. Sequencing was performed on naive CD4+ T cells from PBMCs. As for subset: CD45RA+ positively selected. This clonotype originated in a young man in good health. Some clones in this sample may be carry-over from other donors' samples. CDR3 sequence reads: CASSFGSGGRYEQYF. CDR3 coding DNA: TGTGCCAGCAGCTTTGGGAGCGGGGGACGATACGAGCAGTACTTC.